This T cell receptor (beta chain) was identified during a study of vaccination effects on CD4 cells after COVID-19. Before any sequencing was done, the ViraFEST assay used viral peptide pools to expand antigen-specific CD4+ T cells. Subsequent to 10 days of culture, CD4+ T cells were isolated. Vaccinated participants had no history of SARS-CoV-2 infection and tested negative for nucleocapsid antibodies. Approximately 2.1 million PBMC were placed in each well, which was supplemented with about 9.3 IU/ml IL-2 and around 9.9 ug/ml peptides. On both days 3 and 7, half of the culture medium was replaced with IL-2 medium. Study conclusions and caveats: Only 1 of 255 vaccine-induced clones from healthy vaccinees cross-reacted with common cold coronaviruses. Marked clonal contraction was seen in infection- and vaccine-induced clones late after vaccination.

Assay: immunoSEQ multiplex PCR; the TCRdb copy retains only in-frame clones and omits some. The repertoire holds approximately 50,000 clones, with roughly 79% as singletons. Points on this clone: Its matching antigen is unknown.

The sample was CD4+ T cells from PBMCs cultured with HCoV-OC43 spike peptides, taken before COVID-19 vaccination. Subset reported: HCoV-OC43 spike overlapping peptide pool stimulation. The TCR comes from a human donor who received a COVID-19 vaccine.

The CDR3 spells CASSPTSLGAPGSEAFF. CDR3 coding DNA: TGTGCCAGCTCACCCACTAGTTTAGGAGCCCCGGGGAGTGAAGCTTTCTTT. V and J are TRBV18 and TRBJ1-1; D is undetermined. V shed 3 bases and J shed 7 bases, with 24 bases lying between them. Germline assignment: CDR1 KGHSH and CDR2 LQKENI. There are 17 residues in the CDR3.